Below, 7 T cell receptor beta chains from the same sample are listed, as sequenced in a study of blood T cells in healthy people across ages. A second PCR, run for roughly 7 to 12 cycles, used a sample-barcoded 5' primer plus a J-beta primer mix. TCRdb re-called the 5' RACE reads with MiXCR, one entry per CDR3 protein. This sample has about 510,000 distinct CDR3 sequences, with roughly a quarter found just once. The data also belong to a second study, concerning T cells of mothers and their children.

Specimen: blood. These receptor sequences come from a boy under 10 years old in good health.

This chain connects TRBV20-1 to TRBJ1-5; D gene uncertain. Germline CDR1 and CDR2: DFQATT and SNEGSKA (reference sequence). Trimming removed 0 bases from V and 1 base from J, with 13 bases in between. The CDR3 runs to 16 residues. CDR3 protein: CSARDGGGWSNQPQHF. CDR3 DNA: TGCAGTGCTAGAGATGGAGGTGGGTGGAGCAATCAGCCCCAGCATTTT.

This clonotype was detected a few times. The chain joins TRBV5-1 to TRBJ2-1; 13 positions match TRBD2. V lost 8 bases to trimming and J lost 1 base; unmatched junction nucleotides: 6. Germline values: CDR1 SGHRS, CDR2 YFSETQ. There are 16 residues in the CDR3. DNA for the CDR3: TGCGCCAGTAGGCAGACTAGCGGGAGGTCCTACAATGAGCAGTTCTTC. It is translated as CASRQTSGRSYNEQFF. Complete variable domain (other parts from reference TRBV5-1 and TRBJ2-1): KAGVTQTPRYLIKTRGQQVTLSCSPISGHRSVSWYQQTPGQGLQFLFEYFSETQRNKGNFPGRFSGRQFSNSRSEMNVSTLELGDSALYLCASRQTSGRSYNEQFFGPGTRLTVL.

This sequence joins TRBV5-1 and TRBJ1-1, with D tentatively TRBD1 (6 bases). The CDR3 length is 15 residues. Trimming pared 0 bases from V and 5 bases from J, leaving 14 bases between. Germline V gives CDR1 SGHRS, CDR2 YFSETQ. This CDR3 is CASSLEGGRGTEAFF. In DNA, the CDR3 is TGCGCCAGCAGCTTGGAGGGGGGCCGGGGAACTGAAGCTTTCTTT.

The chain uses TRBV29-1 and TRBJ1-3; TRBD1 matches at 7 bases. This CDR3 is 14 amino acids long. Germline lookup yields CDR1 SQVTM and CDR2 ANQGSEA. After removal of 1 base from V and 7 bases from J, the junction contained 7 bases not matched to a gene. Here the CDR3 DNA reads TGCAGCGTTGAAGTCCAGACAGGGTGGAACACCATATATTTT. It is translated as CSVEVQTGWNTIYF.

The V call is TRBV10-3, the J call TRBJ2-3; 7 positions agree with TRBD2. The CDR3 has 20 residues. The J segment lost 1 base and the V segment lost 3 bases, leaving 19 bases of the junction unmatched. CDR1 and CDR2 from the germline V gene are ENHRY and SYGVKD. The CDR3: CAISELGGDIQEPRTDTQYF. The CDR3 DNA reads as TGTGCCATCAGTGAATTGGGGGGGGATATACAGGAGCCCCGCACAGATACGCAGTATTTT.

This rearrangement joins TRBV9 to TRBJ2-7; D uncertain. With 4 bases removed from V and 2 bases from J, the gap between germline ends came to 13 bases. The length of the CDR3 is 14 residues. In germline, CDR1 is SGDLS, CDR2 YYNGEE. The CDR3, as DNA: TGTGCCAGCAGCCCGACCCCGGAGACCTACGAGCAGTACTTC. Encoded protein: CASSPTPETYEQYF.

The CDR3 region has the DNA TGCAGCCTCGTGCGACTCCAAAGCGGATACAATGAGCAGTTCTTC. It codes for CSLVRLQSGYNEQFF. The chain employs TRBV29-1 and TRBJ2-1; possible D gene TRBD2, 5 bases. Germline V gene lookup returns CDR1 SQVTM and CDR2 ANQGSEA. Trimming removed 8 bases at V and 4 bases at J, with 21 bases between. This CDR3 spans 15 amino acids.